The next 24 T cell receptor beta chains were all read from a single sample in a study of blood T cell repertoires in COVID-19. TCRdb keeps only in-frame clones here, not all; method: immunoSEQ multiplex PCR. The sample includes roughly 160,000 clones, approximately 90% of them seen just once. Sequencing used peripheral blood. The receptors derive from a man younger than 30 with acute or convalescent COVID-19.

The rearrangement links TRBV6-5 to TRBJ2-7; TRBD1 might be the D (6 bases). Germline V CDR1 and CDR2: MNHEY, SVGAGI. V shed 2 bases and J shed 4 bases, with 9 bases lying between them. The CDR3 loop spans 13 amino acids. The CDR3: CASSYPDRYEQYF. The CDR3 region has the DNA TGTGCCAGCAGTTACCCTGACAGGTACGAGCAGTACTTC.

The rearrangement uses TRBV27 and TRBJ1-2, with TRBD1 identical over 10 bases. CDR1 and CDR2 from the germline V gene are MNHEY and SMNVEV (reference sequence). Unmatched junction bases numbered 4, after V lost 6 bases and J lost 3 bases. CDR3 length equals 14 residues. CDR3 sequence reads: CASSGTGEDYGYTF. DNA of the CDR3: TGTGCCAGCAGCGGGACAGGGGAGGACTATGGCTACACCTTC.

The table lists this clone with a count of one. This CDR3 reads CSPVRRLTTDTQYF. CDR3 nucleotide sequence: TGCAGCCCTGTTCGGAGGTTGACGACAGATACGCAGTATTTT. The chain employs TRBV29-1 and TRBJ2-3; possibly TRBD2 for D (5 bases). V was cut by 8 bases and J by 3 bases, with 18 bases left in between. The CDR3 consists of 14 residues. CDR1 and CDR2 from the germline V gene are SQVTM and ANQGSEA.

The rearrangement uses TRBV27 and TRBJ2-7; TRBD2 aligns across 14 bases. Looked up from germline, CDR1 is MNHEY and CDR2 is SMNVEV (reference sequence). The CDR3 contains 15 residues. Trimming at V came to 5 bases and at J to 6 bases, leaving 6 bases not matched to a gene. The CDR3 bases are TGTGCCAGCAGTCCTGGGACTAGCGGGAGAGGCGAGCAGTACTTC. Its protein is CASSPGTSGRGEQYF.

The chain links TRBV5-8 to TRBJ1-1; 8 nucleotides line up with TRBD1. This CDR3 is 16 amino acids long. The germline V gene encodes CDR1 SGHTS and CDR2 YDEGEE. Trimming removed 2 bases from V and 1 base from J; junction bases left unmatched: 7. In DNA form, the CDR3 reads TGTGCCAGCAGCTTAAAGACAGGGGTAAGGAACACTGAAGCTTTCTTT. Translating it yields CASSLKTGVRNTEAFF.

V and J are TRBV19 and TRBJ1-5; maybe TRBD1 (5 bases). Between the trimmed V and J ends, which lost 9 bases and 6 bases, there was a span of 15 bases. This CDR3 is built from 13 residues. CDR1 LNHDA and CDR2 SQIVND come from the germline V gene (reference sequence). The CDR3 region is CARQGGETQPQHF. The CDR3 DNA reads TGTGCCAGGCAAGGAGGGGAAACTCAGCCCCAGCATTTT.

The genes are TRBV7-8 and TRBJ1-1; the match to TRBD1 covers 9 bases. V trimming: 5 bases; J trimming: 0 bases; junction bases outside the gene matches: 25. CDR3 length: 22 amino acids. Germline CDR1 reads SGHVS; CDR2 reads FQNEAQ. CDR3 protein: CASSPPGQGFVEGMRMNTEAFF. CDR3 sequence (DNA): TGTGCCAGCAGCCCCCCGGGACAGGGTTTCGTTGAAGGGATGCGAATGAACACTGAAGCTTTCTTT.

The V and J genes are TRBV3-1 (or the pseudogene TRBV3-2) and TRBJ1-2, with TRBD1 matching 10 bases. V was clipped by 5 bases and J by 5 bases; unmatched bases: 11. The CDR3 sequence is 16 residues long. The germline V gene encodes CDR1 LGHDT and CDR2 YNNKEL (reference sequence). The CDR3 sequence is CASSLRTGTGVYGYTF. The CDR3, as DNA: TGTGCCAGCAGCTTGCGAACCGGGACAGGGGTATATGGCTACACCTTC.

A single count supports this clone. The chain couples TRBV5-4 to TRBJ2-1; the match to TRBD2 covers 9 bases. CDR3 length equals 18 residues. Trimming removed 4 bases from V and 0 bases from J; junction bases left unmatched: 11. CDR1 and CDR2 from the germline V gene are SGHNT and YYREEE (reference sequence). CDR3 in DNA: TGTGCCAGCAGCCCACACCGACTAGCGGCAGGCTCCTACAATGAGCAGTTCTTC. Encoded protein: CASSPHRLAAGSYNEQFF. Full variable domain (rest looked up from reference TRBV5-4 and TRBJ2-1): ETGVTQSPTHLIKTRGQQVTLRCSSQSGHNTVSWYQQALGQGPQFIFQYYREEENGRGNFPPRFSGLQFPNYSSELNVNALELDDSALYLCASSPHRLAAGSYNEQFFGPGTRLTVL.

The CDR3 spells CASSQDGQGLGNTEAFF. The DNA of the CDR3 is TGTGCCAGCAGCCAAGATGGACAGGGCTTAGGGAACACTGAAGCTTTCTTT. The chain links TRBV4-2 to TRBJ1-1, with TRBD1 identical over 8 bases. In germline, CDR1 is LGHNA, CDR2 YNFKEQ. V dropped 0 bases and J dropped 1; count of bases not matched to a gene: 7. This CDR3 is 17 amino acids long.

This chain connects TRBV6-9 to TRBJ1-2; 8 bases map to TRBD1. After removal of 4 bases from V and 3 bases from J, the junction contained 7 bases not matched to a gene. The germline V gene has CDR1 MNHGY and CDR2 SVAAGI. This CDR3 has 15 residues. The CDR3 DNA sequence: TGTGCCAGCAGTTTAGACAGGGGCAGAGACTATGGCTACACCTTC. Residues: CASSLDRGRDYGYTF.

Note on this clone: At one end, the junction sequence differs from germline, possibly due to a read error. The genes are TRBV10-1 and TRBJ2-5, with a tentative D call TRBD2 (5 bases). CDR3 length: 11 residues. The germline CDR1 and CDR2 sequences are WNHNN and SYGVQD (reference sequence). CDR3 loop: CASSESQRLHF. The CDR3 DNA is TGCGCCAGCAGTGAGTCGCAGCGGCTGCACTTC.

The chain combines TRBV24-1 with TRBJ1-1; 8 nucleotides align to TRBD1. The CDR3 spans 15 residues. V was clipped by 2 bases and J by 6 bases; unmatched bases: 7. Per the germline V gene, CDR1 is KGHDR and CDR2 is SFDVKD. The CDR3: CATSDSRGRLSEAFF. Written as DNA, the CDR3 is TGTGCCACCAGTGATTCCAGGGGGCGGCTCTCTGAAGCTTTCTTT.

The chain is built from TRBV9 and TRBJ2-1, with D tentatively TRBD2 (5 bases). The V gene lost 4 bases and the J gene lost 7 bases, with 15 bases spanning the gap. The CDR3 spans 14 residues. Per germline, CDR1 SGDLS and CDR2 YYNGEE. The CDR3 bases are TGTGCCAGCAGCTCCCGGACTGCTTGGAATGAGCAGTTCTTC. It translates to CASSSRTAWNEQFF.

For the CDR3, the DNA is TGCGCCAGCAGCCAAGATTTCTCGGGAGACAGGGCAGGAAACACCATATATTTT. It codes for CASSQDFSGDRAGNTIYF. The chain employs TRBV4-1 and TRBJ1-3, with 7 bases fitting TRBD1. V lost 0 bases to trimming and J lost 4 bases; unmatched junction nucleotides: 12. This CDR3 has 18 residues. The germline CDR1 and CDR2 sequences are MGHRA and YSYEKL.

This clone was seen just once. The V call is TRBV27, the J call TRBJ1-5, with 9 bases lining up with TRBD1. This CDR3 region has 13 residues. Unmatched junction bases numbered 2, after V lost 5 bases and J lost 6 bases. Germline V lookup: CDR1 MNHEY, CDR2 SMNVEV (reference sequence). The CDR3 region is CASSTGGLQPQHF. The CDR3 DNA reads TGTGCCAGCAGTACAGGGGGCCTTCAGCCCCAGCATTTT.

The CDR3 DNA reads TGTGCCACCAGCAGAGGGGTCTCGGACAGGGGTGGCGAGCAGTACTTC. Protein: CATSRGVSDRGGEQYF. This rearrangement joins TRBV15 to TRBJ2-7; the match to TRBD1 covers 9 bases. V lost 1 base and J lost 6; bases outside the gene matches: 10. Germline CDR1 and CDR2: LNHNV and YYDKDF (reference sequence). The CDR3 is 16 amino acids.

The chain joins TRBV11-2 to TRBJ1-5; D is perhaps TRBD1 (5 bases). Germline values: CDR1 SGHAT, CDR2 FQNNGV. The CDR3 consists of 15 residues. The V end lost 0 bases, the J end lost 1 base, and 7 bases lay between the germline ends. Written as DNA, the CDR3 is TGTGCCAGCAGCTTAGAGGGGCTAAGCAATCAGCCCCAGCATTTT. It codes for CASSLEGLSNQPQHF.

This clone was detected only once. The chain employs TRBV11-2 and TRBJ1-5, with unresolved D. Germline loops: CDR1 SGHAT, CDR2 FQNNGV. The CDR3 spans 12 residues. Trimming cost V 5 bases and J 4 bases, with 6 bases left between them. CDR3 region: CASSDTNQPQHF. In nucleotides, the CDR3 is TGTGCCAGCAGCGATACAAATCAGCCCCAGCATTTT. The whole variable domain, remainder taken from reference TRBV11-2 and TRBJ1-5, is EAGVAQSPRYKIIEKRQSVAFWCNPISGHATLYWYQQILGQGPKLLIQFQNNGVVDDSQLPKDRFSAERLKGVDSTLKIQPAKLEDSAVYLCASSDTNQPQHFGDGTRLSIL.

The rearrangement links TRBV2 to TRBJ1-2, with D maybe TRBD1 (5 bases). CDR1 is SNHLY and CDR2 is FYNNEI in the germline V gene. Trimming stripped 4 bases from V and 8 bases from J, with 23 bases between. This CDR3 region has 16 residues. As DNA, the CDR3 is TGTGCCAGCAGTGTTAGGGCGCAAGGCGGGGCACGGGGCTACACCTTC. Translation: CASSVRAQGGARGYTF.

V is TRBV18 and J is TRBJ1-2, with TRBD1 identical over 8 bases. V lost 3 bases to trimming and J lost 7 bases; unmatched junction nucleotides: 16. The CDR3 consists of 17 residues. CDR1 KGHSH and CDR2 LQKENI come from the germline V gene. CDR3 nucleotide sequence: TGTGCCAGCTCACCCGGGACAGGCGACCAGGGATGGGTTGGCTACACCTTC. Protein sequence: CASSPGTGDQGWVGYTF.

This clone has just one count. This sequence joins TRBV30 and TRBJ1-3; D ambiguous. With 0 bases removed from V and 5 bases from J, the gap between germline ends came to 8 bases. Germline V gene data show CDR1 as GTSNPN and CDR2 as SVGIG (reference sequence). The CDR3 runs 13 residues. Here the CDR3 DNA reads TGTGCCTGGAGTGTATCAGGCAGAAACACCATATATTTT. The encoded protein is CAWSVSGRNTIYF. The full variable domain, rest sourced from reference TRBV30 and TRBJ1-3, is SQTIHQWPATLVQPVGSPLSLECTVEGTSNPNLYWYRQAAGRGLQLLFYSVGIGQISSEVPQNLSASRPQDRQFILSSKKLLLSDSGFYLCAWSVSGRNTIYFGEGSWLTVV.

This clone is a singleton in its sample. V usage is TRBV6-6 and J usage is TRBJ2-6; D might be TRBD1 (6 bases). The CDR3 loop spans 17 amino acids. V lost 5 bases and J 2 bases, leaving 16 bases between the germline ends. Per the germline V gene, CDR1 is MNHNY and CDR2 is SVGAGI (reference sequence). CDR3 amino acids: CASSPSLQGPGANVLTF. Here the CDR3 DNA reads TGTGCCAGCAGTCCGAGCCTACAGGGCCCTGGGGCCAACGTCCTGACTTTC.

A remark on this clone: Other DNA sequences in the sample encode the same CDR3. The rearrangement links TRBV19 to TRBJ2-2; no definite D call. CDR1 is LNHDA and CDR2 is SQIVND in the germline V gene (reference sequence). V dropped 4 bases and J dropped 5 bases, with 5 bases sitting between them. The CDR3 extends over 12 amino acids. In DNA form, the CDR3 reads TGTGCCAGTAGTACCAGGACCGGGGAGCTGTTTTTT. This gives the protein CASSTRTGELFF.